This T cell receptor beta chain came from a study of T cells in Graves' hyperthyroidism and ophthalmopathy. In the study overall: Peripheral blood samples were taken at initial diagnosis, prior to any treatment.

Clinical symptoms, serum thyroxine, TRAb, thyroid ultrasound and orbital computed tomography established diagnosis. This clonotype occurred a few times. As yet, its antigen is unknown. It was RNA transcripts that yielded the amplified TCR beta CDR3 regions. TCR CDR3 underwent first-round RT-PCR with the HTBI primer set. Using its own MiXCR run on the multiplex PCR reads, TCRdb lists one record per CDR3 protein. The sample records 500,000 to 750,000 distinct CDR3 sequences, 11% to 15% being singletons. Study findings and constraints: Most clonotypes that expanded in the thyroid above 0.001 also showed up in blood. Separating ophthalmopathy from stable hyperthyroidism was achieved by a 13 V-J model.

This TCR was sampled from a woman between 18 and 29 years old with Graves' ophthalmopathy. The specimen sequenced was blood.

CDR3 in amino acids: CASSALMGPYNEQFF. The CDR3 nucleotides read TGCGCCAGCAGCGCCCTCATGGGGCCCTACAATGAGCAGTTCTTC. The rearrangement links TRBV5-1 to TRBJ2-1, with D possibly matching TRBD1 (5 bases). The ends were cut back, 4 bases at V and 2 bases at J, with 13 bases in the middle. This CDR3 region has 15 residues. Germline CDR1 SGHRS, CDR2 YFSETQ.